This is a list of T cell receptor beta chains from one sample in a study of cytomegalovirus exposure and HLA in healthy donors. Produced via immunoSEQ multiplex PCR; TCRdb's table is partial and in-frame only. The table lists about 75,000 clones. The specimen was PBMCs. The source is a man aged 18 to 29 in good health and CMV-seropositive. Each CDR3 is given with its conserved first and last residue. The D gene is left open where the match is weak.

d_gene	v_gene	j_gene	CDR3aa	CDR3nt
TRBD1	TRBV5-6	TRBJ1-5	CASSLRTGAQPQHF	TGTGCCAGCAGCTTGCGTACAGGGGCTCAGCCCCAGCATTTT
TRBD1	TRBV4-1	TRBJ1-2	CASSQSNRGDYGYTF	TGCGCCAGCAGCCAATCGAACAGGGGGGACTATGGCTACACCTTC
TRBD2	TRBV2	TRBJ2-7	CASWRGWDNYEQYF	TGTGCCAGCTGGCGGGGGTGGGATAACTACGAGCAGTACTTC
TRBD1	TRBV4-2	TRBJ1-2	CASSQTGTDYGYTF	TGTGCCAGCAGCCAGACCGGGACAGACTATGGCTACACCTTC
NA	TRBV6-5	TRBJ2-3	CASSPTHTDTQYF	TGTGCCAGCAGTCCTACCCATACAGATACGCAGTATTTT
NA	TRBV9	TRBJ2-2	CASSVVSSATGELFF	TGTGCCAGCAGCGTAGTCTCTAGCGCAACCGGGGAGCTGTTTTTT
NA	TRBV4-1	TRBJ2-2	CASSQDWLAGNTGELFF	TGCGCCAGCAGCCAAGATTGGTTGGCAGGAAACACCGGGGAGCTGTTTTTT
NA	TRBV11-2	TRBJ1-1	CASSLTGHTNTEAFF	TGTGCCAGCAGCTTAACGGGACACACGAACACTGAAGCTTTCTTT
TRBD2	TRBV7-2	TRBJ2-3	CASSSSSGSTDTQYF	TGTGCCAGCAGCTCTTCTAGCGGGTCTACAGATACGCAGTATTTT
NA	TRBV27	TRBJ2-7	CASSAYRAYEQYF	TGTGCCAGCAGTGCATACAGGGCTTACGAGCAGTACTTC
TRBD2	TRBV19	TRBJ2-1	CASSVSSGAYNEQFF	TGTGCCAGTAGTGTCTCTAGCGGGGCCTACAATGAGCAGTTCTTC
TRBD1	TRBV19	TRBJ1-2	CASSPVTGRTGYTF	TGTGCCAGTAGTCCCGTGACAGGGAGGACGGGCTACACCTTC
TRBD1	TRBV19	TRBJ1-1	CASRARTGTGSMNTEAFF	TGTGCCAGTAGGGCGCGAACCGGGACAGGGAGTATGAACACTGAAGCTTTCTTT
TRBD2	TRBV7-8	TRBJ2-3	CASRHSGSRTPTQYF	TGTGCCAGCAGACATAGCGGGAGTCGGACCCCTACGCAGTATTTT
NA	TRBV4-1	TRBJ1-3	CASSQDPRTGNTIYF	TGCGCCAGCAGCCAAGATCCCAGGACTGGAAACACCATATATTTT
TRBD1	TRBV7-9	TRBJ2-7	CASSVARGQTSSYEQYF	TGTGCCAGCAGCGTAGCCCGGGGACAGACGAGCTCCTACGAGCAGTACTTC
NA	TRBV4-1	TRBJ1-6	CASSQIRGRRGSPLHF	TGCGCCAGCAGCCAAATCAGGGGCCGTCGAGGCTCACCCCTCCACTTT
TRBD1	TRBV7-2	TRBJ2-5	CASSLRPSGGRETQYF	TGTGCCAGCAGCTTACGCCCGTCAGGGGGCCGGGAGACCCAGTACTTC
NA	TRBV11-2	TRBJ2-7	CASSSSERAPNYEQYF	TGTGCCAGCAGCTCCTCTGAGAGGGCACCCAACTACGAGCAGTACTTC
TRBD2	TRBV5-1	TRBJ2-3	CASSLELAGDTDTQYF	TGCGCCAGCAGCTTGGAGTTAGCGGGAGATACAGATACGCAGTATTTT
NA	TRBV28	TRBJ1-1	CASSPLREGTEAFF	TGTGCCAGCAGTCCCCTCAGGGAGGGCACTGAAGCCTTCTTT
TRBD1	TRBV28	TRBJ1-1	CASSLRGQGATEAFF	TGTGCCAGCAGTTTACGCGGACAGGGAGCCACTGAAGCTTTCTTT
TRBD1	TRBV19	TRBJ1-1	CASSRDTQGVLTEAFF	TGTGCCAGTAGTCGGGATACACAGGGGGTGCTCACTGAAGCTTTCTTT
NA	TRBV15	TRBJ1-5	CATSRDGQPQHF	TGTGCCACCAGCAGAGATGGCCAGCCCCAGCATTTT
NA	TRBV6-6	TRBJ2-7	CASSVIFGGLQYF	TGTGCCAGCAGTGTCATATTCGGGGGTTTACAGTACTTC
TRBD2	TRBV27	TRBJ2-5	CASSLWAAGGPETQYF	TGTGCCAGCAGTTTATGGGCAGCGGGAGGGCCGGAGACCCAGTACTTC
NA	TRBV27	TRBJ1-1	CASSFQGWGGTEAFF	TGTGCCAGCAGTTTCCAGGGGTGGGGTGGTACTGAAGCTTTCTTT
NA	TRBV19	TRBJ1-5	CASSISSDNQPQHF	TGTGCCAGTAGTATTAGTTCTGACAATCAGCCCCAGCATTTT
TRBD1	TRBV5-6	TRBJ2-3	CASSRDRGRTDTQYF	TGTGCCAGCAGCCGGGACAGGGGGCGCACAGATACGCAGTATTTT
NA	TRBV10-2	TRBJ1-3	CASSFARDSGNTIYF	TGCGCCAGCAGTTTCGCCAGGGATTCTGGAAACACCATATATTTT
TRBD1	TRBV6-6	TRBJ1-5	CASSYGQVSNQPQHF	TGTGCCAGCAGTTACGGACAGGTTAGCAATCAGCCCCAGCATTTT
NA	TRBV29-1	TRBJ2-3	CSSTGETSTDTQYF	TGCAGCTCCACTGGAGAGACCAGCACAGATACGCAGTATTTT
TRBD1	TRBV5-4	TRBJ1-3	CASSSRTGGNTIYF	TGTGCCAGCAGCTCCAGGACAGGGGGAAACACCATATATTTT
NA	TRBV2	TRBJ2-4	CASHDPTDQIGAKNIQYF	TGTGCCAGCCACGACCCAACTGACCAAATCGGGGCCAAAAACATTCAGTACTTC
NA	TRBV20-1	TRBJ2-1	CSAPFSYEQFF	TGCAGTGCTCCATTTAGCTATGAGCAGTTCTTC
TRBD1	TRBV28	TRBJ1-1	CASSPRQGGMNTEAFF	TGTGCCAGCAGTCCGAGACAGGGCGGTATGAACACTGAAGCTTTCTTT
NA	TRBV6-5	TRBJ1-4	CASSYSAGRANEKLFF	TGTGCCAGCAGTTACTCAGCCGGGAGGGCTAATGAAAAACTGTTTTTT